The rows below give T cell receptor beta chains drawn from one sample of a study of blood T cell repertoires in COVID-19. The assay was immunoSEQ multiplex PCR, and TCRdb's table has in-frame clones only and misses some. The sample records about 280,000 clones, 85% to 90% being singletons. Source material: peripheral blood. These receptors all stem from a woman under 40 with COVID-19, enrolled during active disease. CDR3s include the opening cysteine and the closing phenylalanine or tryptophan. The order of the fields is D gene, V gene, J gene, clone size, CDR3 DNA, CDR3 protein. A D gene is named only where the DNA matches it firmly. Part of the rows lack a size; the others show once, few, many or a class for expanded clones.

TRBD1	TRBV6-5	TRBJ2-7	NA	TGTGCCAGCAGACCGACAGGGACGAGCACCTACGAGCAGTACTTC	CASRPTGTSTYEQYF
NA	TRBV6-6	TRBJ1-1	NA	TGTGCCAGCAGTTACGGCAGGGAAGGGACTGAAGCTTTCTTT	CASSYGREGTEAFF
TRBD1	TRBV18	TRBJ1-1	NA	TGTGCCAGCTCCCGTGACAGGGACGCTGAAGCTTTCTTT	CASSRDRDAEAFF
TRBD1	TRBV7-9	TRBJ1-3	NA	TGTGCCAGCAGCTTATTAAGGGGGACAGGGGCCTTCTCTGGAAACACCATATATTTT	CASSLLRGTGAFSGNTIYF
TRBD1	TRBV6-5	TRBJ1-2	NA	TGTGCCAGCAGTTTCACAGGGGATAGAGGCTACACCTTC	CASSFTGDRGYTF
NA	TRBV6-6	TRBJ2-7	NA	TGTGCCAGCAGCTTCAGGGGCGAGCAGTACTTC	CASSFRGEQYF
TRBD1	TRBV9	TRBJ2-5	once	TGTGCCAGCAGCGTAGCTGGCACAGGGGGCAGGTATGGAGAGACCCAGTACTTC	CASSVAGTGGRYGETQYF
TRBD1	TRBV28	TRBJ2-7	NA	TGTGCCAGCAGTCGGGACAGACTCTACGAGCAGTACTTC	CASSRDRLYEQYF
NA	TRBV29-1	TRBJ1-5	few	TGCAGCGTTGGACAGAATAGCAATCAGCCCCAGCATTTT	CSVGQNSNQPQHF
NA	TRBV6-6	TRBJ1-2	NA	TGTGCCAGCAGGCACCAGACAGGCCGTGGCTACACCTTC	CASRHQTGRGYTF
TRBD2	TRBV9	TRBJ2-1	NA	TGTGCCAGCAGCGTGGCGGGGGGAGGAGGGGAGCAGTTCTTC	CASSVAGGGGEQFF
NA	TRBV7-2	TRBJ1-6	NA	TGTGCCAGCACCTTAAGCGGTCTGGCTTGGGAATCACCCCTCCACTTT	CASTLSGLAWESPLHF
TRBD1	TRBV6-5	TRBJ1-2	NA	TGTGCCAGCAGCCGGGGGCATCAGGGGGACTATGGCTACACCTTC	CASSRGHQGDYGYTF
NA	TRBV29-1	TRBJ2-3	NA	TGCAGCGCAACTATACCAAGTGCCGGTCAGTTTATCAGTGGCACAGATACGCAGTATTTT	CSATIPSAGQFISGTDTQYF
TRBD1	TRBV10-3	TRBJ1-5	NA	TGTGCCATCAGTGTAGGGACAGGGGGCAATCAGCCCCAGCATTTT	CAISVGTGGNQPQHF
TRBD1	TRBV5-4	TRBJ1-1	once	TGTGCCAGCAGCTTGACAGGGGGCTGGAGCACTGAAGCTTTCTTT	CASSLTGGWSTEAFF
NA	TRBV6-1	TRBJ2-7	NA	TGTGCCAGCAGTGAACTGACAGCTACTTCCTACGAGCAGTACTTC	CASSELTATSYEQYF
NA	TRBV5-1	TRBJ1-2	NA	TGCGCCAGCAGCGGCGGACAGCCGCACGTCAACACCTTC	CASSGGQPHVNTF
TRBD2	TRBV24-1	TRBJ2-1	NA	TGTGCCACCAAGGGACTAGCGGACAATGAGCAGTTCTTC	CATKGLADNEQFF
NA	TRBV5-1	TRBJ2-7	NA	TGCGCCAGCAGCTGGAGGGGCGATGGCGAGCAGTACTTC	CASSWRGDGEQYF
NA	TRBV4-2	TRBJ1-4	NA	TGTGCCAGCAGCCAAGCTGCCAGTCAAAAACTGTTTTTT	CASSQAASQKLFF
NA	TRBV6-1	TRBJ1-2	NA	TGTGCCAGCAGTGGTACTCAGGGCATCCGGGTTGCGGACTATGGCTACACCTTC	CASSGTQGIRVADYGYTF
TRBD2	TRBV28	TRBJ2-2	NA	TGTGCCAGCAGTTCCCTCACAACTAGCGGTACCGGGGAGCTGTTTTTT	CASSSLTTSGTGELFF
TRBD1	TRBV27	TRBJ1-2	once	TGTGCCAGCAGCTCTGACAGGGTTATGTTTGGCTACACCTTC	CASSSDRVMFGYTF
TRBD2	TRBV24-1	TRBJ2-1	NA	TGTGCCACCAGTGATTCCTCACGACTAGCGGGGTACAATGAGCAGTTCTTC	CATSDSSRLAGYNEQFF
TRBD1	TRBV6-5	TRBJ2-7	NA	TGTGCCAGCACTAGGACAGGGGTGGGGGAGCAGTACTTC	CASTRTGVGEQYF
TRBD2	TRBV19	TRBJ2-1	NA	TGTGCCAGTAGTATAGTAAGGGGGACTAGCGGGTTTTACAATGAGCAGTTCTTC	CASSIVRGTSGFYNEQFF
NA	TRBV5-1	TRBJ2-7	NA	TGCGCCAGCAGCAGTAGAGAGGGCCCCTACGAGCAGTACTTC	CASSSREGPYEQYF
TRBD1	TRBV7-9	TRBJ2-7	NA	TGTGCCAGCAGCTTTAATACCCCCGGGACAGAACTCTTC	CASSFNTPGTELF
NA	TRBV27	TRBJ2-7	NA	TGTGCCAGCAGTTTGCGCGGGGGCCCTTCCCAGCAGTACTTC	CASSLRGGPSQQYF
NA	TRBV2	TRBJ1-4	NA	TGTGCCAGCAGCTCACAGGGAAAAAATGAAAAACTGTTTTTT	CASSSQGKNEKLFF
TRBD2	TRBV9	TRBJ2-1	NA	TGTGCCAGCAGCGCCGAGGGACTAGCGGGATACAATGAGCAGTTCTTC	CASSAEGLAGYNEQFF
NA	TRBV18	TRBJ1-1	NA	TGTGCCAGCTCACCACCGAGCGGGAGGGACACTGAAGCTTTCTTT	CASSPPSGRDTEAFF
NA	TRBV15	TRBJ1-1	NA	TGTGCCACCAGCAGAGGGTGGGGAGGAAACACTGAAGCTTTCTTT	CATSRGWGGNTEAFF
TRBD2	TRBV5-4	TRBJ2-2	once	TGTGCCAGCAGCTTTTCCTTTTTAGCGGGAGAAGCCGGGGAGCTGTTTTTT	CASSFSFLAGEAGELFF
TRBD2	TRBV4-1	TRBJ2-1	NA	TGCGCCAGCAGCCAACGACTAGCGGGAAGGGACAATGAGCAGTTCTTC	CASSQRLAGRDNEQFF
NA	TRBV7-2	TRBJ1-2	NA	TGTGCCAGCAGCGTGCGGGGGCATGGCTACACCTTC	CASSVRGHGYTF
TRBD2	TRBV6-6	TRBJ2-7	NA	TGTGCCAGCACTCTTAGCGGGAGCTCCTACGAGCAGTACTTC	CASTLSGSSYEQYF
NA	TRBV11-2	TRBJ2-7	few	TGTGCCAGCAGCTTAGATTCGTCTAGGGGGACCCTCGTTTACGAGCAGTACTTC	CASSLDSSRGTLVYEQYF
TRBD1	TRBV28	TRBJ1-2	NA	TGTGCCAGCAGCCCGACAGGGGCGTTCTTGAACTATGGCTACACCTTC	CASSPTGAFLNYGYTF
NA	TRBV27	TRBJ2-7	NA	TGTGCCAGCAGTTTGAAATCGACACCCATGTGGTCCTACGAGCAGTACTTC	CASSLKSTPMWSYEQYF
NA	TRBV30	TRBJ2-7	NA	TGTGCCTGGAGTGGCCATAGCGGAGCCTACGAGCAGTACTTC	CAWSGHSGAYEQYF